The entry below gives a single TCR beta chain sequence along with its context. This entry belongs to a study of CD8 T cells in Susac syndrome. An amount of RNA that ranged from roughly 0.45 to 1 ug was reverse transcribed with random hexamers. From the immunoSEQ multiplex PCR reads, TCRdb called clonotypes with MiXCR, one entry per CDR3 protein. The table records around 71,000 distinct CDR3 sequences, 96% of them present only once. Unmatched junction bases numbered 10, after V lost 5 bases and J lost 9 bases. From germline, CDR1 is LNHDA and CDR2 SQIVND (reference sequence). This CDR3 has 14 residues. FACS enriched CD8+ TEMRA cells, while bulk CD8+ and CD4+ were negatively isolated.

This chain joins TRBV19 and TRBJ2-1, with 7 bases lining up with TRBD2. This TCR was sampled from a human donor with multiple sclerosis. What was sequenced was CD4+ T cells from PBMCs. CDR3 coding DNA: TGTGCCAGTAGTCTCGGACTAGTGGAGGGTGAGCAGTTCTTC. Its translation is CASSLGLVEGEQFF.